One sample yielded the 5 T cell receptor beta chains listed below, sequenced in a study of monozygotic twins with cystic fibrosis. TCRdb's copy holds only in-frame clones and misses some; the assay was immunoSEQ multiplex PCR. The repertoire holds tens of thousands of clones, with about 82% as singletons. Sequenced: blood. The receptors originated from a girl aged 2 to 9 with cystic fibrosis.

The chain carries TRBV14 and TRBJ1-6; D is ambiguous. Trimming left V 4 bases short and J 6 bases short, with 7 bases between. This CDR3 spans 13 amino acids. Germline V gene data show CDR1 as SGHDN and CDR2 as FVKESK. The CDR3, as DNA: TGTGCCAGCAGCCCCCGCCTTAATTCACCCCTCCACTTT. Its translation is CASSPRLNSPLHF.

This clone has only a few counts. The chain recombines TRBV5-4 with TRBJ1-2; D gene uncertain. The CDR3 extends over 14 amino acids. V lost 0 bases, J lost 6 bases, and 12 bases lay in between. The germline CDR1 and CDR2 sequences are SGHNT and YYREEE (reference sequence). The CDR3, as DNA: TGTGCCAGCAGCTTGGCGCACGGTTCCAATGGCTACACCTTC. This gives the protein CASSLAHGSNGYTF.

The chain carries TRBV5-8 and TRBJ2-1, with 9 bases that match TRBD2. The germline gives CDR1 SGHTS, CDR2 YDEGEE. The length of the CDR3 is 19 residues. The J segment lost 1 base and the V segment lost 7 bases, leaving 18 bases of the junction unmatched. CDR3 bases: TGTGCCAGCTTGACTAGCGGCGATTCTCTAAGACTATCCTACAATGAGCAGTTCTTC. It translates to CASLTSGDSLRLSYNEQFF.

The chain recombines TRBV5-1 with TRBJ2-3; TRBD1 might be the D (7 bases). V gave up 2 bases and J gave up 0 bases, with 19 bases separating them. Germline V gene lookup returns CDR1 SGHRS and CDR2 YFSETQ. There are 18 residues in the CDR3. The chain's CDR3 is CASSLGGGRDLSTDTQYF. The CDR3 region has the DNA TGCGCCAGCAGCTTAGGAGGGGGCCGGGATCTCAGCACAGATACGCAGTATTTT.

J is TRBJ2-7 and V is TRBV30; the match to TRBD1 covers 8 bases. The CDR3 has 13 amino acids. Germline V gives CDR1 GTSNPN, CDR2 SVGIG (reference sequence). Germline trimming cut 2 bases from V and 6 bases from J; bases unmatched to any gene: 6. Here the CDR3 DNA reads TGTGCCTGGAGTCCCTGGACAGGGCCCGAGCAGTACTTC. Protein product: CAWSPWTGPEQYF.